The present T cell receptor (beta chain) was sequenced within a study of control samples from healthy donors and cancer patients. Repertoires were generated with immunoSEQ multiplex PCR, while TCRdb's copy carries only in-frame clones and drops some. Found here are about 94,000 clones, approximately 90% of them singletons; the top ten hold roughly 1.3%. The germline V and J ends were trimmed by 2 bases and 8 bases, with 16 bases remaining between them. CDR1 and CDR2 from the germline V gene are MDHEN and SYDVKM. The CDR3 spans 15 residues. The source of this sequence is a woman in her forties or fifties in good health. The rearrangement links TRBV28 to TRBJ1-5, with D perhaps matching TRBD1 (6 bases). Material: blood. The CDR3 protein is CASSLATGSAKPQHF. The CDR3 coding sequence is TGTGCCAGCAGTTTAGCTACAGGGTCGGCGAAGCCCCAGCATTTT.